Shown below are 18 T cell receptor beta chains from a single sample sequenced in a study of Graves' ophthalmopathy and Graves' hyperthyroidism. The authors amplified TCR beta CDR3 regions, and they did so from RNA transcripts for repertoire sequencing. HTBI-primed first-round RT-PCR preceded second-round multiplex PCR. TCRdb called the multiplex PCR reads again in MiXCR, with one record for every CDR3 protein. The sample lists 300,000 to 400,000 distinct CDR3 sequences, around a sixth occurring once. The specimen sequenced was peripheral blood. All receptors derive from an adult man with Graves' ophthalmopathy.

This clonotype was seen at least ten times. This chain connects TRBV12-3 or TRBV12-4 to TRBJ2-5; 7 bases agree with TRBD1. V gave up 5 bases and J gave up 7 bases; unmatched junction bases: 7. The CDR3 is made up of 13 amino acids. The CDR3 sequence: CASSTGADWTQYF. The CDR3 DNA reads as TGTGCCAGCAGTACAGGGGCCGATTGGACCCAGTACTTC.

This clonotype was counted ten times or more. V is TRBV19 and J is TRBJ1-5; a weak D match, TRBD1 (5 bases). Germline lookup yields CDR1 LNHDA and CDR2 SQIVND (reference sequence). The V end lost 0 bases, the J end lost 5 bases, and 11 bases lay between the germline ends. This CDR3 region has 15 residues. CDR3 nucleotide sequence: TGTGCCAGTAGTATAGAGGCGCAGGGTTATCAGCCCCAGCATTTT. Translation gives CASSIEAQGYQPQHF.

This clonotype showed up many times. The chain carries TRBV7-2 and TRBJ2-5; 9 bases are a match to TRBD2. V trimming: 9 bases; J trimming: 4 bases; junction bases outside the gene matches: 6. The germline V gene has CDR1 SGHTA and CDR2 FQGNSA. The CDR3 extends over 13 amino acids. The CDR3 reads CASLAGSGETQYF. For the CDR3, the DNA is TGTGCCAGTCTAGCGGGGAGCGGAGAGACCCAGTACTTC.

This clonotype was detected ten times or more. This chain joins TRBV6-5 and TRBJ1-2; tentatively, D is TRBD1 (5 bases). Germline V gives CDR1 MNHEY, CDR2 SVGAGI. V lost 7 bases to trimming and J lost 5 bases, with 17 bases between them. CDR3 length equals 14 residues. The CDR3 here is CASIGGVADYGYTF. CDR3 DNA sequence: TGTGCCAGCATCGGAGGGGTGGCGGATTATGGCTACACCTTC.

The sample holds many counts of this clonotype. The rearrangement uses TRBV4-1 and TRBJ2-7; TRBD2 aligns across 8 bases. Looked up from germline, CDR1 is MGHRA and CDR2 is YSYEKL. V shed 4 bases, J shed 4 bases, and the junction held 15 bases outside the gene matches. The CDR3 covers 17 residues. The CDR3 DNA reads TGCGCCAGCAGCCCCTCCGTAATGGCGGGAGGCGTTTACGAGCAGTACTTC. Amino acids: CASSPSVMAGGVYEQYF.

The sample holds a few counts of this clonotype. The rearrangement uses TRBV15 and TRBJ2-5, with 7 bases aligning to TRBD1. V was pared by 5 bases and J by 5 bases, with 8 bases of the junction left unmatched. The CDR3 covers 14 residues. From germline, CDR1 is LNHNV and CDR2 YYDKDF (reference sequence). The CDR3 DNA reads TGTGCCACCAGCGTTACAGGGGTAGGGGAGACCCAGTACTTC. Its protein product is CATSVTGVGETQYF.

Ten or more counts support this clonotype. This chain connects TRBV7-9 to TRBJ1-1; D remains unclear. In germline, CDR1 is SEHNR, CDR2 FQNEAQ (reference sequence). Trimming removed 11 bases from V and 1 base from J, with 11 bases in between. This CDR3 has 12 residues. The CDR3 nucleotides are TGTGCCGCAAAAGAATGGAACACTGAAGCTTTCTTT. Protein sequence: CAAKEWNTEAFF.

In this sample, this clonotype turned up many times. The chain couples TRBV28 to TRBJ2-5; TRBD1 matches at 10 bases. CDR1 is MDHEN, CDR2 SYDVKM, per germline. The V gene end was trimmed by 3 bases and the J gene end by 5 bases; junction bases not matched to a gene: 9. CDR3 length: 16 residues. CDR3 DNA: TGTGCCAGCAGTTTTCCCAGACAGGGGGCGGGGGAGACCCAGTACTTC. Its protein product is CASSFPRQGAGETQYF.

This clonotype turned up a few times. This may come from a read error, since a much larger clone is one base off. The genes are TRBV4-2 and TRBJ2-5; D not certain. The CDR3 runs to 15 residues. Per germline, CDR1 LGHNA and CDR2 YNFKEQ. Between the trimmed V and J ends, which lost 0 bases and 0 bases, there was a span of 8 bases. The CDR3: CASSQEFRNQETQYF. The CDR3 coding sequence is TGTGCCAGCAGCCAAGAGTTCAGGAACCAAGAGACCCAGTACTTC.

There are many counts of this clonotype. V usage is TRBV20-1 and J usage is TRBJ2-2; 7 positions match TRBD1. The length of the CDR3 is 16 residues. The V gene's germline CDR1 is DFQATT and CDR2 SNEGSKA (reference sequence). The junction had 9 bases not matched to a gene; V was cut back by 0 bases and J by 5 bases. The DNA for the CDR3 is TGCAGTGCTAGAGATGGGCGGCAGGGGGTTACCGGGGAGCTGTTTTTT. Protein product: CSARDGRQGVTGELFF.

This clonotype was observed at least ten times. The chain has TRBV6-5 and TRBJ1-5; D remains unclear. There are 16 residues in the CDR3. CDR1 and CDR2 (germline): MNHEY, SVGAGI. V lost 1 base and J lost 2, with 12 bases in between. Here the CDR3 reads CASSYLPFGGNQPQHF. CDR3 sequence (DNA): TGTGCCAGCAGTTACTTGCCATTTGGGGGCAATCAGCCCCAGCATTTT.

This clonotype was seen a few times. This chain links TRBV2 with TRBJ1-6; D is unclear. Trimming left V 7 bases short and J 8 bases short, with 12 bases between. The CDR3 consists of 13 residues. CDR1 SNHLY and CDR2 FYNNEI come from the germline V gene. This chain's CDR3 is CASMKDSDSPLHF. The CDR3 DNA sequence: TGTGCCAGCATGAAGGATTCGGATTCACCCCTCCACTTT.

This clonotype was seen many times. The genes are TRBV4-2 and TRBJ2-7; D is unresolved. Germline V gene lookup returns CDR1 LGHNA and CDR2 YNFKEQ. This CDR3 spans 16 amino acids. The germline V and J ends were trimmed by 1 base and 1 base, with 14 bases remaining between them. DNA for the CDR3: TGTGCCAGCAGCCAAGTAACCGGGCGGAGTTCCTACGAGCAGTACTTC. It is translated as CASSQVTGRSSYEQYF.

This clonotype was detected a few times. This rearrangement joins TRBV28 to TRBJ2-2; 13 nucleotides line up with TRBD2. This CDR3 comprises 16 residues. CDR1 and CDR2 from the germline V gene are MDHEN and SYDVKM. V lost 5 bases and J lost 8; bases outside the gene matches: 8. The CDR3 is CASSPTGLAGDGELFF. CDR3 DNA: TGTGCCAGCAGTCCAACCGGACTAGCGGGAGATGGGGAGCTGTTTTTT.

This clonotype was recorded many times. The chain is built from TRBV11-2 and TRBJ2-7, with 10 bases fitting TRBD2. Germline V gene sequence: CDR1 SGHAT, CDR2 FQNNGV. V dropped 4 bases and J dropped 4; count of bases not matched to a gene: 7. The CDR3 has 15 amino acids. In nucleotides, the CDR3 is TGTGCCAGCAGCTCAGGGGGACTAGCGCGATACGAGCAGTACTTC. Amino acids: CASSSGGLARYEQYF.

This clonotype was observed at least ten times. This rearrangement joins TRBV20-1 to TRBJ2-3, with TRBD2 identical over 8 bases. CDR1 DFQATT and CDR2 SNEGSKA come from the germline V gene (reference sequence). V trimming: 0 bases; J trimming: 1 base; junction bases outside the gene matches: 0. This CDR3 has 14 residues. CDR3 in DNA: TGCAGTGCTAGAGAGCGGGGGGGCACAGATACGCAGTATTTT. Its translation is CSARERGGTDTQYF.

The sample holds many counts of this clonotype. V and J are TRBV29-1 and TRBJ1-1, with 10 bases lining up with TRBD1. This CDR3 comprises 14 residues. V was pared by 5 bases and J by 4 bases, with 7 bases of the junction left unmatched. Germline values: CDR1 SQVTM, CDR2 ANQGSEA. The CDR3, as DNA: TGCAGCGTTCGTAGGGACAGGGGAGGCACTGAAGCTTTCTTT. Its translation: CSVRRDRGGTEAFF.

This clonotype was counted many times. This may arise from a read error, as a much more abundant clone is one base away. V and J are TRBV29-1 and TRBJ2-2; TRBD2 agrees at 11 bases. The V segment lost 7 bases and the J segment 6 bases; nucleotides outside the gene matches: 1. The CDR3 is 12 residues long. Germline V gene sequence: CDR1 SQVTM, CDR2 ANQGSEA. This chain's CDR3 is CSGGLAAGELFF. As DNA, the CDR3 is TGCAGCGGGGGACTAGCGGCCGGGGAGCTGTTTTTT.